These T cell receptor beta chains were read from a single sample in a study of cytomegalovirus exposure and HLA in healthy donors. The table came from immunoSEQ multiplex PCR; TCRdb's copy has only in-frame clones and leaves some out. Counted here are under 200,000 clones, around four fifths occurring once; the ten biggest clones make up roughly 7.5%. Sequenced material: PBMCs. These receptors all come from a male donor in good health and CMV-seropositive. CDR3s include the opening cysteine and the closing phenylalanine or tryptophan. D genes are given only for firm matches. A clone size is listed for some rows: how often the clone was seen (once, few, many), or a class if it is expanded.

J gene: TRBJ1-2; D gene: NA; clone size: NA; V gene: TRBV30; CDR3 protein: CAWSPPMGPGDYGYTF; CDR3 DNA: TGTGCCTGGAGTCCCCCGATGGGGCCGGGGGACTATGGCTACACCTTC
J gene: TRBJ2-1; D gene: TRBD2; clone size: NA; V gene: TRBV4-1; CDR3 protein: CASSQDPPAGREGDEQFF; CDR3 DNA: TGCGCCAGCAGCCAAGATCCCCCCGCTGGCAGGGAGGGAGATGAGCAGTTCTTC
J gene: TRBJ1-2; D gene: NA; clone size: NA; V gene: TRBV6-5; CDR3 protein: CASGGRPAGYYGYTF; CDR3 DNA: TGTGCCAGCGGTGGGCGTCCGGCGGGGTACTATGGCTACACCTTC
J gene: TRBJ1-2; D gene: NA; clone size: NA; V gene: TRBV27; CDR3 protein: CASSPTRVIYGYTF; CDR3 DNA: TGTGCCAGCAGTCCCACCAGGGTGATCTATGGCTACACCTTC
J gene: TRBJ1-2; D gene: NA; clone size: NA; V gene: TRBV7-2; CDR3 protein: CASSLARDYGYTF; CDR3 DNA: TGTGCCAGCAGCTTAGCCAGGGACTATGGCTACACCTTC
J gene: TRBJ2-7; D gene: TRBD1; clone size: NA; V gene: TRBV30; CDR3 protein: CAWETGYSYEQYF; CDR3 DNA: TGTGCCTGGGAGACAGGGTACTCCTACGAGCAGTACTTC
J gene: TRBJ2-2; D gene: NA; clone size: NA; V gene: TRBV21-1; CDR3 protein: CASSLGSGGANTGELFF; CDR3 DNA: TGTGCCAGCAGTTTGGGTAGCGGGGGGGCAAACACCGGGGAGCTGTTTTTT
J gene: TRBJ2-3; D gene: NA; clone size: NA; V gene: TRBV29-1; CDR3 protein: CSAIREPPSTDTQYF; CDR3 DNA: TGCAGCGCAATCCGGGAGCCCCCCAGCACAGATACGCAGTATTTT
J gene: TRBJ1-1; D gene: TRBD1; clone size: NA; V gene: TRBV4-1; CDR3 protein: CASSQGRQGSNTEAFF; CDR3 DNA: TGCGCCAGCAGCCAAGGAAGACAGGGGTCGAACACTGAAGCTTTCTTT
J gene: TRBJ1-4; D gene: NA; clone size: NA; V gene: TRBV30; CDR3 protein: CAWNARATNEKLFF; CDR3 DNA: TGTGCCTGGAATGCCCGCGCAACTAATGAAAAACTGTTTTTT
J gene: TRBJ2-5; D gene: NA; clone size: NA; V gene: TRBV11-2; CDR3 protein: CASSEGVQETQYF; CDR3 DNA: TGTGCCAGCAGCGAGGGGGTTCAGGAGACCCAGTACTTC
J gene: TRBJ1-3; D gene: NA; clone size: NA; V gene: TRBV7-9; CDR3 protein: CASSDRQLSGNTIYF; CDR3 DNA: TGTGCCAGCAGCGATCGACAGCTCTCTGGAAACACCATATATTTT
J gene: TRBJ2-7; D gene: TRBD1; clone size: NA; V gene: TRBV9; CDR3 protein: CASSPGPGQGVSTYEQYF; CDR3 DNA: TGTGCCAGCAGCCCGGGACCGGGACAGGGGGTGTCGACCTACGAGCAGTACTTC
J gene: TRBJ1-1; D gene: TRBD1; clone size: NA; V gene: TRBV14; CDR3 protein: CASSLFPPGTGGTEAFF; CDR3 DNA: TGTGCCAGCAGCCTGTTCCCCCCCGGGACAGGGGGAACTGAAGCTTTCTTT
J gene: TRBJ1-3; D gene: TRBD1; clone size: NA; V gene: TRBV9; CDR3 protein: CASSVQGAGNTIYF; CDR3 DNA: TGTGCCAGCAGCGTTCAGGGGGCTGGAAACACCATATATTTT
J gene: TRBJ2-1; D gene: TRBD2; clone size: NA; V gene: TRBV5-4; CDR3 protein: CASSPGGYNEQFF; CDR3 DNA: TGTGCCAGCAGCCCCGGGGGGTACAATGAGCAGTTCTTC
J gene: TRBJ2-1; D gene: TRBD1; clone size: NA; V gene: TRBV7-9; CDR3 protein: CASSPPVGQGRNEQFF; CDR3 DNA: TGTGCCAGCAGCCCCCCGGTGGGACAGGGGAGGAATGAGCAGTTCTTC
J gene: TRBJ2-3; D gene: TRBD2; clone size: NA; V gene: TRBV30; CDR3 protein: CAWSVSGLVADTQYF; CDR3 DNA: TGTGCCTGGAGTGTGTCAGGACTAGTGGCAGATACGCAGTATTTT
J gene: TRBJ2-5; D gene: TRBD1; clone size: NA; V gene: TRBV18; CDR3 protein: CASSPRTGETQYF; CDR3 DNA: TGTGCCAGCTCACCGCGGACAGGAGAGACCCAGTACTTC
J gene: TRBJ1-1; D gene: NA; clone size: few; V gene: TRBV11-2; CDR3 protein: CASRRDGNTEAFF; CDR3 DNA: TGTGCCTCCCGCCGGGATGGCAACACTGAAGCTTTCTTT
J gene: TRBJ1-1; D gene: TRBD1; clone size: NA; V gene: TRBV5-1; CDR3 protein: CASSLWTGRDTEAFF; CDR3 DNA: TGCGCCAGCAGCCTCTGGACAGGGCGGGACACTGAAGCTTTCTTT
J gene: TRBJ1-1; D gene: TRBD1; clone size: NA; V gene: TRBV5-1; CDR3 protein: CASSLEGQGAEAFF; CDR3 DNA: TGCGCCAGCAGCTTGGAGGGACAGGGGGCTGAAGCTTTCTTT
J gene: TRBJ2-2; D gene: TRBD1; clone size: NA; V gene: TRBV27; CDR3 protein: CASSYRQGETGELFF; CDR3 DNA: TGTGCCAGCAGCTATCGACAGGGGGAGACCGGGGAGCTGTTTTTT
J gene: TRBJ2-2; D gene: TRBD1; clone size: NA; V gene: TRBV7-6; CDR3 protein: CASSTTGVGGELFF; CDR3 DNA: TGTGCCAGCAGTACGACAGGGGTCGGCGGGGAGCTGTTTTTT
J gene: TRBJ2-1; D gene: NA; clone size: few; V gene: TRBV4-1; CDR3 protein: CASGKGGYNEQFF; CDR3 DNA: TGCGCCAGCGGTAAAGGAGGATACAATGAGCAGTTCTTC
J gene: TRBJ1-3; D gene: TRBD1; clone size: NA; V gene: TRBV6-1; CDR3 protein: CASSERPGTGGNTIYF; CDR3 DNA: TGTGCCAGCAGTGAAAGACCCGGGACAGGTGGAAACACCATATATTTT
J gene: TRBJ1-5; D gene: NA; clone size: NA; V gene: TRBV18; CDR3 protein: CASSPAGGDQPQHF; CDR3 DNA: TGTGCCAGCTCCCCAGCTGGGGGGGATCAGCCCCAGCATTTT
J gene: TRBJ2-2; D gene: TRBD2; clone size: NA; V gene: TRBV9; CDR3 protein: CASSGSSGGSVPGELFF; CDR3 DNA: TGTGCCAGCAGCGGATCAAGCGGGGGCTCTGTCCCCGGGGAGCTGTTTTTC
J gene: TRBJ1-2; D gene: TRBD1; clone size: NA; V gene: TRBV7-3; CDR3 protein: CASSPTGQGYGYTF; CDR3 DNA: TGTGCCAGCAGCCCCACTGGACAGGGGTATGGCTACACCTTC
J gene: TRBJ1-1; D gene: NA; clone size: NA; V gene: TRBV11-2; CDR3 protein: CASSFNAAGTQNTEAFF; CDR3 DNA: TGTGCCAGCAGCTTTAACGCCGCCGGGACACAGAACACTGAAGCTTTCTTT
J gene: TRBJ2-7; D gene: NA; clone size: NA; V gene: TRBV4-2; CDR3 protein: CASSQVPTTYEQYF; CDR3 DNA: TGTGCCAGCAGCCAAGTCCCTACCACCTACGAGCAGTACTTC
J gene: TRBJ1-3; D gene: TRBD1; clone size: NA; V gene: TRBV6-1; CDR3 protein: CASSGHGQGAGGNTIYF; CDR3 DNA: TGTGCCAGCAGTGGCCACGGACAGGGGGCCGGGGGAAACACCATATATTTT
J gene: TRBJ1-5; D gene: NA; clone size: NA; V gene: TRBV21-1; CDR3 protein: CASSGTPNQPQHF; CDR3 DNA: TGTGCCAGCAGTGGGACACCTAATCAGCCCCAGCATTTT